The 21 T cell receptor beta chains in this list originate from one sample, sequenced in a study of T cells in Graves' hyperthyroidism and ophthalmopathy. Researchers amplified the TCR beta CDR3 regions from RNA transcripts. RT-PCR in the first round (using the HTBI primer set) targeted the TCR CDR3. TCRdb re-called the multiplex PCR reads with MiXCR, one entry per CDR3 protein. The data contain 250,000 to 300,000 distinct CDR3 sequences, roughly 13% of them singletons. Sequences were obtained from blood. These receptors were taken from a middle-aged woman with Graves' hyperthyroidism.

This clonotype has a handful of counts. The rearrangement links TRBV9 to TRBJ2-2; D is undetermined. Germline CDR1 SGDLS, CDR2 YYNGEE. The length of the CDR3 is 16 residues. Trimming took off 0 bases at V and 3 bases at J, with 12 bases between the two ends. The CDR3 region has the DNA TGTGCCAGCAGCGTAGCTCGTGACGGAGACACCGGGGAGCTGTTTTTT. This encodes CASSVARDGDTGELFF.

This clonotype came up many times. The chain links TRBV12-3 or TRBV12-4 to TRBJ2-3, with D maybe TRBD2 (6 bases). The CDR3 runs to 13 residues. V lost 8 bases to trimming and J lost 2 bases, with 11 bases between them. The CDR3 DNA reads TGTGCCAGCGGGGCGGGACCCACAGATACGCAGTATTTT. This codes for CASGAGPTDTQYF.

The DNA for the CDR3 is TGTGCCAGCAGTGAATACCCCTGGGGGAGGGCCTCAAACTCTGGGGCCAACGTCCTGACTTTC. Its translation is CASSEYPWGRASNSGANVLTF. The chain uses TRBV6-1 and TRBJ2-6; TRBD2 matches 7 bases. Germline V gives CDR1 MNHNS, CDR2 SASEGT. Trimming at V came to 2 bases and at J to 0 bases, leaving 16 bases not matched to a gene. There are 21 residues in the CDR3.

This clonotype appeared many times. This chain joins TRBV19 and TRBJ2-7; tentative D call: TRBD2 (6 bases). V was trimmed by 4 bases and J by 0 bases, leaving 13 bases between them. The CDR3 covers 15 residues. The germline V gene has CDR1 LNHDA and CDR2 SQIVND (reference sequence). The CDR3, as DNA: TGTGCCAGTAGTAGTTCCCTAGCGAGCTCCTACGAGCAGTACTTC. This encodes CASSSSLASSYEQYF.

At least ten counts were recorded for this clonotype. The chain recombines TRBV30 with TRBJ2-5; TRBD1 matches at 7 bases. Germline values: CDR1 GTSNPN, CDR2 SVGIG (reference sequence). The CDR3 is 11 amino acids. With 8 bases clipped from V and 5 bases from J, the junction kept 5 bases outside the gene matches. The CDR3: CATGARETQYF. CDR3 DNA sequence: TGTGCCACAGGGGCGAGGGAGACCCAGTACTTC.

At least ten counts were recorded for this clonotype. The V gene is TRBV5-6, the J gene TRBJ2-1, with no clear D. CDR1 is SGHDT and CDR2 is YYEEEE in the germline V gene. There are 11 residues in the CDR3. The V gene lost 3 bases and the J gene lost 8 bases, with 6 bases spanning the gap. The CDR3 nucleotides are TGTGCCAGCAGCTCGGCCTATGAGCAGTTCTTC. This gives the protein CASSSAYEQFF.

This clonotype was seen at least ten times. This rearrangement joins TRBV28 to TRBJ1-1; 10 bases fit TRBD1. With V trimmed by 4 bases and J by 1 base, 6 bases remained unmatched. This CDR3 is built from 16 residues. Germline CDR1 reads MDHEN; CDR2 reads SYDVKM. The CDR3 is CASSYIRDRGNTEAFF. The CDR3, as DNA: TGTGCCAGCAGTTACATCCGGGACAGGGGGAACACTGAAGCTTTCTTT.

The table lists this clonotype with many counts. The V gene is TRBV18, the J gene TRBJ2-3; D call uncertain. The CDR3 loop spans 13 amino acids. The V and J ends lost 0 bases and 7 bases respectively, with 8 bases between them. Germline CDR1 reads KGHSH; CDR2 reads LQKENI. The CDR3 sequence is CASSPPSTNTQYF. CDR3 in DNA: TGTGCCAGCTCACCACCAAGCACGAATACGCAGTATTTT.

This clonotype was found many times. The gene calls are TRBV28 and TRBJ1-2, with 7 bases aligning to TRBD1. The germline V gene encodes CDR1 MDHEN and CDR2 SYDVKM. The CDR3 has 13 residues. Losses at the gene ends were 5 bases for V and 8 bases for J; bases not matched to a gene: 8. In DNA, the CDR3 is TGTGCCAGCAGTGAATCGGACAGGTCCGGCTACACCTTC. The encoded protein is CASSESDRSGYTF.

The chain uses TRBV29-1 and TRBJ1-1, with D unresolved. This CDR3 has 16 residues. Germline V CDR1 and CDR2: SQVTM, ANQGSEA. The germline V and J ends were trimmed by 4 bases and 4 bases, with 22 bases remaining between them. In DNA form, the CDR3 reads TGCAGCGTTGGAAACCGCGGTTTTTCGGGAGGCACTGAAGCTTTCTTT. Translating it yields CSVGNRGFSGGTEAFF.

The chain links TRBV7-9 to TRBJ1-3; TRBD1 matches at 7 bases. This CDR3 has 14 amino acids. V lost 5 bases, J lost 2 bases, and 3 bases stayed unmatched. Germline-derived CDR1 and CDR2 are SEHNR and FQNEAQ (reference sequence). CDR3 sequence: CASSPGQAGNTIYF. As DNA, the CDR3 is TGTGCCAGCAGCCCCGGACAGGCTGGAAACACCATATATTTT. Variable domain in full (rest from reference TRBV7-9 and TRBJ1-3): DTGVSQNPRHKITKRGQNVTFRCDPISEHNRLYWYRQTLGQGPEFLTYFQNEAQLEKSRLLSDRFSAERPKGSFSTLEIQRTEQGDSAMYLCASSPGQAGNTIYFGEGSWLTVV.

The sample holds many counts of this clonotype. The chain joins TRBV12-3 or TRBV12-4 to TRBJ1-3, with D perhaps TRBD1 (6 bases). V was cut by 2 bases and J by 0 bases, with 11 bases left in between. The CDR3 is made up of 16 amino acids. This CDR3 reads CASSLRDTNSGNTIYF. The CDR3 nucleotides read TGTGCCAGCAGTTTACGGGACACAAACTCTGGAAACACCATATATTTT.

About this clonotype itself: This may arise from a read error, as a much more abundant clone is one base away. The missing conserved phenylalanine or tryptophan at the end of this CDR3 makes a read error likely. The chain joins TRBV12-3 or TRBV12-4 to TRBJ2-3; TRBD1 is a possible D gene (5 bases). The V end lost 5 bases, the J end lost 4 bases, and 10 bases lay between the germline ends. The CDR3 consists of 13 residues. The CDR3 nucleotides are TGTGCCAGCAGTGACGACAGCTCAGATACGCAGTATTCT. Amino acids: CASSDDSSDTQYS.

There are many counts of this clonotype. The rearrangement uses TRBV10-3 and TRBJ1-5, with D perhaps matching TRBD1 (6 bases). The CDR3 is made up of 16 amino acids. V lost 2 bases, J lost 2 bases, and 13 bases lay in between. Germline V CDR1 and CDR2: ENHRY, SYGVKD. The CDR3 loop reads CAISEPRGQGNQPQHF. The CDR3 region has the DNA TGTGCCATCAGTGAGCCCAGGGGTCAGGGCAATCAGCCCCAGCATTTT.

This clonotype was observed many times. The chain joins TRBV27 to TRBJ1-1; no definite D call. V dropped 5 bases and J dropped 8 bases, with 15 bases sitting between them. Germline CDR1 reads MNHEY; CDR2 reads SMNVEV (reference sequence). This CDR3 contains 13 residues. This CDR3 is CASSLDHRVEAFF. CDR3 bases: TGTGCCAGCAGTCTAGATCATCGGGTGGAAGCTTTCTTT.

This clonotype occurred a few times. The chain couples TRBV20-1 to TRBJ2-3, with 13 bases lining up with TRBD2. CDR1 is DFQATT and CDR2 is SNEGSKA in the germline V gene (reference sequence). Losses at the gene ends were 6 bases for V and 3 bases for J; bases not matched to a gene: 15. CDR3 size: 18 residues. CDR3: CSAKTGTSGKEATDTQYF. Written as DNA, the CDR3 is TGCAGTGCCAAGACCGGGACTAGCGGGAAGGAGGCGACAGATACGCAGTATTTT.

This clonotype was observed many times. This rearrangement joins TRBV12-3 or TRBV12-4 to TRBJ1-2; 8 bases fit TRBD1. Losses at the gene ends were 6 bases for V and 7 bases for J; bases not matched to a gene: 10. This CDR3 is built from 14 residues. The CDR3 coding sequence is TGTGCCAGCAGCCAGACAGGGGTAAGCGGTGGCTACACCTTC. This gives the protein CASSQTGVSGGYTF.

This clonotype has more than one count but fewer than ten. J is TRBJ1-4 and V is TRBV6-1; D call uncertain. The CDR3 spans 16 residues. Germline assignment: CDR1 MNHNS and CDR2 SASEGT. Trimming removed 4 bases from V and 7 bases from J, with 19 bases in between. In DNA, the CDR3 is TGTGCCAGCAGTGCTGTCAGTTACCTAATGGCTGAAAAACTGTTTTTT. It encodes CASSAVSYLMAEKLFF.

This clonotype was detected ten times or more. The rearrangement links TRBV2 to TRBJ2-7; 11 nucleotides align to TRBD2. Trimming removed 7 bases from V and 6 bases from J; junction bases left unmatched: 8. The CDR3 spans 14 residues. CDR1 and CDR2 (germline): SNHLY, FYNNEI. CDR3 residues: CASIPGLAAAEQYF. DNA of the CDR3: TGTGCCAGCATCCCGGGACTAGCGGCCGCCGAGCAGTACTTC.

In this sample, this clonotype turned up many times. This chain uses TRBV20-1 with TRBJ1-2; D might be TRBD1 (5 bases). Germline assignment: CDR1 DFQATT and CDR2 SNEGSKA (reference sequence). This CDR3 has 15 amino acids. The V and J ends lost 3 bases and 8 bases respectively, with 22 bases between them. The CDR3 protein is CSARGQPNNEGGYTF. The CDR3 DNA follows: TGCAGTGCTAGGGGCCAGCCGAACAATGAGGGGGGCTACACCTTC.

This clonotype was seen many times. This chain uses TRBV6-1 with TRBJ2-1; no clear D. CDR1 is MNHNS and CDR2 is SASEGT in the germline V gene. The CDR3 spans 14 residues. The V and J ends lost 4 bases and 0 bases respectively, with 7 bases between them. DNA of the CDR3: TGTGCCAGCAGTGGCGAAATCTCCTACAATGAGCAGTTCTTC. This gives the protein CASSGEISYNEQFF.